Shown below are 30 T cell receptor beta chains from a single sample sequenced in a study of response to subunit inactivated influenza vaccine. TCRdb itself ran the RT-PCR reads through MiXCR, one entry per CDR3 protein. The table records 450,000 to 600,000 distinct CDR3 sequences, less than 10% of them present only once. The sequences come from PBMCs from blood, collected about 23 months after vaccination. These receptors all stem from a man between 50 and 69 years old who received an inactivated influenza vaccine.

This clonotype has more than one count but fewer than ten. V and J are TRBV15 and TRBJ2-3; no clear D. V was pared by 6 bases and J by 2 bases, with 15 bases between. Looked up from germline, CDR1 is LNHNV and CDR2 is YYDKDF (reference sequence). This CDR3 is 15 amino acids long. CDR3 nucleotide sequence: TGTGCCACCAGATTACGGTCATCCCCCACAGATACGCAGTATTTT. Translation: CATRLRSSPTDTQYF.

This clonotype was seen a handful of times. This chain connects TRBV13 to TRBJ1-2; D is possibly TRBD1 (5 bases). Germline V gene lookup returns CDR1 PRHDT and CDR2 FYEKMQ (reference sequence). Deletions cut 2 bases from V and 8 bases from J, with 12 bases between. CDR3 length: 13 amino acids. The CDR3 loop is CASSLTRAGGYTF. Written as DNA, the CDR3 is TGTGCCAGCAGCTTAACCAGGGCAGGAGGCTACACCTTC.

This clonotype came up a few times. The V and J genes are TRBV5-4 and TRBJ2-1; a possible D gene is TRBD1 (8 bases). V gave up 0 bases and J gave up 5 bases, with 12 bases separating them. The CDR3 sequence is 15 residues long. CDR1 and CDR2 from the germline V gene are SGHNT and YYREEE (reference sequence). The CDR3 nucleotides read TGTGCCAGCAGCTTGGACAGGGGGGGTCACAATGAGCAGTTCTTC. Its translation: CASSLDRGGHNEQFF.

This clonotype was seen a handful of times. The V gene is TRBV19, the J gene TRBJ2-1; TRBD2 agrees at 10 bases. V trimming: 2 bases; J trimming: 2 bases; junction bases outside the gene matches: 9. Per the germline V gene, CDR1 is LNHDA and CDR2 is SQIVND (reference sequence). The CDR3 extends over 18 amino acids. In nucleotides, the CDR3 is TGTGCCAGTAGTATACTAGCGGGAGAGAGGGGCCCCTACAATGAGCAGTTCTTC. Its protein is CASSILAGERGPYNEQFF. Filled out from reference TRBV19 and TRBJ2-1, the complete variable domain reads DGGITQSPKYLFRKEGQNVTLSCEQNLNHDAMYWYRQDPGQGLRLIYYSQIVNDFQKGDIAEGYSVSREKKESFPLTVTSAQKNPTAFYLCASSILAGERGPYNEQFFGPGTRLTVL.

At least ten counts were recorded for this clonotype. The J gene is TRBJ2-4, the V gene TRBV20-1; a possible D gene is TRBD1 (6 bases). The CDR3 totals 14 residues. CDR1 is DFQATT and CDR2 is SNEGSKA in the germline V gene (reference sequence). V shed 4 bases and J shed 3 bases, with 13 bases lying between them. CDR3 sequence reads: CSANGRDNKNIQYF. CDR3 sequence (DNA): TGCAGTGCTAACGGCAGGGACAACAAAAACATTCAGTACTTC.

This clonotype was counted only a few times. This rearrangement joins TRBV15 to TRBJ2-5; 7 bases are a match to TRBD1. The CDR3 extends over 13 amino acids. The trim removed 2 bases at V and 5 bases at J, leaving 2 bases unmatched. CDR1 is LNHNV and CDR2 is YYDKDF in the germline V gene (reference sequence). This CDR3 reads CATSRPGQETQYF. In nucleotides, the CDR3 is TGTGCCACCAGCAGACCGGGACAGGAGACCCAGTACTTC.

This clonotype has just a few counts. The chain couples TRBV4-1 to TRBJ2-1; a possible D gene is TRBD1 (6 bases). In germline, CDR1 is MGHRA, CDR2 YSYEKL. The CDR3 consists of 16 residues. Trimming left V 3 bases short and J 4 bases short, with 16 bases between. The CDR3 region has the DNA TGCGCCAGCAGCCAGGATGCCGGGACATTTTACAATGAGCAGTTCTTC. Its translation is CASSQDAGTFYNEQFF.

This CDR3 reads CASSSLNLLWETQYF. The CDR3 nucleotides read TGTGCCAGCAGCTCCTTAAATCTATTGTGGGAGACCCAGTACTTC. The chain recombines TRBV7-8 with TRBJ2-5; D is ambiguous. Germline lookup yields CDR1 SGHVS and CDR2 FQNEAQ. The CDR3 totals 15 residues. Deletions cut 4 bases from V and 5 bases from J, with 17 bases between.

The chain is built from TRBV6-2 or TRBV6-3 and TRBJ2-1; D tentatively fits TRBD1 or TRBD2 (5 bases each). The CDR3 contains 16 residues. V was shortened by 3 bases and J by 6 bases, with 18 bases between the two germline ends. Germline loops: CDR1 MNHEY, CDR2 SVGEGT. DNA of the CDR3: TGTGCCAGCAGTTATCCGAGGAGCTGGGACCTCAATGAGCAGTTCTTC. It encodes CASSYPRSWDLNEQFF.

This sequence joins TRBV15 and TRBJ2-7, with a tentative D call TRBD2 (5 bases). The CDR3 sequence is 14 residues long. Germline V gene data show CDR1 as LNHNV and CDR2 as YYDKDF (reference sequence). The V gene lost 0 bases and the J gene lost 3 bases, with 9 bases spanning the gap. CDR3 region: CATSRDPGIYEQYF. In DNA form, the CDR3 reads TGTGCCACCAGCAGAGATCCGGGGATCTACGAGCAGTACTTC. Based on the CDR3 plus reference TRBV15 and TRBJ2-7, the full variable domain is DAMVIQNPRYQVTQFGKPVTLSCSQTLNHNVMYWYQQKSSQAPKLLFHYYDKDFNNEADTPDNFQSRRPNTSFCFLDIRSPGLGDTAMYLCATSRDPGIYEQYFGPGTRLTVT.

This clonotype was counted only a few times. The chain joins TRBV12-3 or TRBV12-4 to TRBJ2-7; D is undetermined. CDR3 size: 13 residues. V lost 3 bases to trimming and J lost 9 bases, with 15 bases between them. The CDR3 sequence: CASSLGSPEGQYF. CDR3 nucleotide sequence: TGTGCCAGCAGTTTGGGGTCCCCTGAAGGGCAGTACTTC.

V is TRBV28 and J is TRBJ2-2, with 7 bases lining up with TRBD1. The CDR3 length is 18 residues. After removal of 2 bases from V and 4 bases from J, the junction contained 13 bases not matched to a gene. Germline values: CDR1 MDHEN, CDR2 SYDVKM. CDR3 sequence: CASSLGLTGVFSTGELFF. CDR3 nucleotide sequence: TGTGCCAGCAGTTTAGGGCTAACAGGGGTTTTCAGCACCGGGGAGCTGTTTTTT.

In its sample, this clonotype was seen a few times. The chain combines TRBV20-1 with TRBJ1-2; TRBD1 matches at 9 bases. In germline, CDR1 is DFQATT, CDR2 SNEGSKA (reference sequence). This CDR3 comprises 13 residues. V shed 6 bases, J shed 2 bases, and the junction held 4 bases outside the gene matches. CDR3 sequence reads: CSAGQGMNYGYTF. For the CDR3, the DNA is TGCAGTGCCGGACAGGGGATGAACTATGGCTACACCTTC.

This clonotype has a handful of counts. This rearrangement joins TRBV24-1 to TRBJ2-3; D might be TRBD1 (6 bases). Germline V gene sequence: CDR1 KGHDR, CDR2 SFDVKD. The CDR3 loop spans 15 amino acids. Trimming pared 3 bases from V and 2 bases from J, leaving 11 bases between. Here the CDR3 DNA reads TGTGCCACCAGTGATCGACAGGCCCTCACAGATACGCAGTATTTT. Its protein product is CATSDRQALTDTQYF.

This sequence joins TRBV18 and TRBJ1-4; D not certain. The CDR3 spans 15 residues. Trimming stripped 1 base from V and 3 bases from J, with 9 bases between. CDR1 is KGHSH, CDR2 LQKENI, per germline. The CDR3 sequence: CASSPRGPPNEKLFF. CDR3 nucleotides: TGTGCCAGCTCACCACGAGGCCCCCCTAATGAAAAACTGTTTTTT.

This chain links TRBV11-2 with TRBJ2-3, with TRBD2 identical over 7 bases. CDR1 is SGHAT, CDR2 FQNNGV, per germline. V was pared by 5 bases and J by 1 base, with 12 bases of the junction left unmatched. The CDR3 totals 17 residues. The CDR3 nucleotides read TGTGCCAGCAGCCCCTTCGCGGCGGGGGTACGCACAGATACGCAGTATTTT. This sequence encodes CASSPFAAGVRTDTQYF.

The table lists this clonotype with many counts. The chain links TRBV5-1 to TRBJ1-2; D is perhaps TRBD1 (6 bases). CDR3 length: 14 amino acids. Germline V gene data show CDR1 as SGHRS and CDR2 as YFSETQ. Between the trimmed V and J ends, which lost 4 bases and 2 bases, there was a span of 12 bases. The DNA of the CDR3 is TGCGCCAGCAGCGAGACACAGGGAAACTATGGCTACACCTTC. Translated: CASSETQGNYGYTF.

This clonotype has only a few counts. CDR3 nucleotide sequence: TGCAGTGCCACCTCCGGGACTAGCGGGAACCAAGAGACCCAGTACTTC. Its protein product is CSATSGTSGNQETQYF. The chain combines TRBV20-1 with TRBJ2-5; 13 nucleotides match TRBD2. CDR1 and CDR2 (germline): DFQATT, SNEGSKA (reference sequence). The CDR3 covers 16 residues. After removal of 6 bases from V and 0 bases from J, the junction contained 7 bases not matched to a gene.

This clonotype was seen a handful of times. This chain uses TRBV7-8 with TRBJ1-1; no clear D. Germline CDR1 and CDR2: SGHVS and FQNEAQ. This CDR3 is 13 amino acids long. V lost 5 bases to trimming and J lost 4 bases, with 11 bases between them. CDR3 loop: CASSSRRGTEAFF. The CDR3 DNA follows: TGTGCCAGCAGCAGCCGGCGAGGCACTGAAGCTTTCTTT.

This clonotype was seen more than once but under ten times. The CDR3 DNA follows: TGTGCCAGCAGTTACGGAGGTACCTCCTCCTACGAGCAGTACTTC. It translates to CASSYGGTSSYEQYF. The chain combines TRBV6-5 with TRBJ2-7; D may be TRBD2 (5 bases). The V gene's germline CDR1 is MNHEY and CDR2 SVGAGI. With 2 bases removed from V and 0 bases from J, the gap between germline ends came to 11 bases. CDR3 size: 15 residues.

The chain has TRBV11-2 and TRBJ2-7, with D unclear. V was cut by 3 bases and J by 3 bases, with 15 bases left in between. Germline CDR1 and CDR2: SGHAT and FQNNGV. The CDR3 totals 15 residues. CDR3 protein: CASSFNRAKNYEQYF. The CDR3 DNA reads as TGTGCCAGCAGCTTTAACCGAGCCAAGAACTACGAGCAGTACTTC.

This clonotype came up many times. This chain joins TRBV10-3 and TRBJ1-3; no clear D. Germline CDR1 is ENHRY and CDR2 is SYGVKD. This CDR3 is 15 amino acids long. With 3 bases removed from V and 0 bases from J, the gap between germline ends came to 9 bases. CDR3 sequence (DNA): TGTGCCATCAGTGATGGGAGAGGCTCTGGAAACACCATATATTTT. It is translated as CAISDGRGSGNTIYF.

This clonotype has a count of ten or more. One end of the junction is discordant with germline, which a read error may explain. The chain joins TRBV7-2 to TRBJ1-5, with D possibly TRBD1 on 5 matching bases. Germline lookup yields CDR1 SGHTA and CDR2 FQGNSA. The CDR3 is 13 residues long. DNA of the CDR3: TGCGCCAGCAGCTTGGTAGGGGATCAGCCCCAGCATTTT. It translates to CASSLVGDQPQHF.

Many counts were recorded for this clonotype. V gene TRBV12-3 or TRBV12-4 combines with J gene TRBJ1-3; tentative D call: TRBD1 (6 bases). The CDR3 covers 14 residues. Trimming took 6 bases from V and 4 from J, leaving 13 bases between them. CDR3 nucleotide sequence: TGTGCCAGCAGGCCGGACAGCGCCGGAAACACCATATATTTT. Protein: CASRPDSAGNTIYF.

The V call is TRBV28, the J call TRBJ2-5; TRBD1 matches 8 bases. V shed 5 bases and J 5 bases; nucleotides not matched to a gene: 7. This CDR3 is 14 amino acids long. In germline, CDR1 is MDHEN, CDR2 SYDVKM. CDR3 protein: CASSPGGSGETQYF. CDR3 coding DNA: TGTGCCAGCAGTCCAGGGGGCTCGGGGGAGACCCAGTACTTC.

The rearrangement uses TRBV2 and TRBJ2-7; TRBD2 matches at 7 bases. The germline CDR1 and CDR2 sequences are SNHLY and FYNNEI. This CDR3 is built from 15 residues. Trimming at V came to 3 bases and at J to 3 bases, leaving 8 bases not matched to a gene. CDR3 in DNA: TGTGCCAGCAGTGATGGGCTAGCGGAGGACTACGAGCAGTACTTC. Its protein is CASSDGLAEDYEQYF.

This clonotype was observed many times. V and J are TRBV4-2 and TRBJ1-6; the D gene is possibly TRBD1 (5 bases). Per the germline V gene, CDR1 is LGHNA and CDR2 is YNFKEQ. V was trimmed by 4 bases and J by 1 base, leaving 17 bases between them. The CDR3 has 18 amino acids. Written as DNA, the CDR3 is TGTGCCAGCAGCCGGAATGCAGGGATGGGGTCCTATAATTCACCCCTCCACTTT. Its protein product is CASSRNAGMGSYNSPLHF.

This clonotype was seen a handful of times. This sequence joins TRBV3-1 and TRBJ1-6; D is possibly TRBD1 (5 bases). V was clipped by 1 base and J by 5 bases, with 6 bases between them. Germline V gene data show CDR1 as LGHDT and CDR2 as YNNKEL (reference sequence). The CDR3 consists of 14 residues. CDR3 DNA sequence: TGTGCCAGCAGCCAAGCCAGGGATAATTCACCCCTCCACTTT. Translating it yields CASSQARDNSPLHF. Based on the CDR3 plus reference TRBV3-1 and TRBJ1-6, the full variable domain is DTAVSQTPKYLVTQMGNDKSIKCEQNLGHDTMYWYKQDSKKFLKIMFSYNNKELIINETVPNRFSPKSPDKAHLNLHINSLELGDSAVYFCASSQARDNSPLHFGNGTRLTVT.

CDR3 residues: CARPRTSGSRYEQYF. The CDR3 DNA is TGTGCCAGACCTCGGACTAGCGGGAGTCGCTACGAGCAGTACTTC. The rearrangement joins TRBV13 to TRBJ2-7; 13 bases fit TRBD2. Germline V gene data show CDR1 as PRHDT and CDR2 as FYEKMQ (reference sequence). The CDR3 length is 15 residues. Trimming took 9 bases from V and 3 from J; bases not matched to a gene: 8.

V is TRBV5-1 and J is TRBJ2-5; D is perhaps TRBD1 (6 bases). The CDR3 length is 14 residues. The germline V gene encodes CDR1 SGHRS and CDR2 YFSETQ. V dropped 4 bases and J dropped 0 bases, with 10 bases sitting between them. The CDR3: CASSTTGYQETQYF. Written as DNA, the CDR3 is TGCGCCAGCAGCACCACAGGGTACCAAGAGACCCAGTACTTC.